This T cell receptor beta chain was identified during a study of cytomegalovirus exposure and HLA in healthy donors. As concerns this clone: Its antigen is still unknown.

The trim removed 6 bases at V and 7 bases at J, leaving 9 bases unmatched. Germline CDR1 and CDR2: MNHEY and SMNVEV (reference sequence). CDR3 length equals 15 residues. The study's findings and limits: Across donors, sequencing depth was assumed by presence/absence analyses to be roughly uniform.

In the PCR, 60 Vbeta and 13 Jbeta primers were used. Original handling: Counted up in a later analysis, unique TCR beta chains came to some 82 million, with some 11 million shared. The repertoire was sequenced with immunoSEQ multiplex PCR; TCRdb's copy has only in-frame clones and lacks some. V and J calls and clone size are those listed in that table; D and trimming were worked out from the DNA. This repertoire shows some 190,000 clones, around 80% found once; its top ten account for 1.5% to 2%. Input material: PBMCs. This TCR was sampled from a young woman in good health and CMV-seronegative. The rearrangement uses TRBV27 and TRBJ1-6, with TRBD1 matching over 7 bases. The CDR3 DNA is TGTGCCAGCAGCCCGGCGAGGGGGCCCAATTCACCCCTCCACTTT. This codes for CASSPARGPNSPLHF.